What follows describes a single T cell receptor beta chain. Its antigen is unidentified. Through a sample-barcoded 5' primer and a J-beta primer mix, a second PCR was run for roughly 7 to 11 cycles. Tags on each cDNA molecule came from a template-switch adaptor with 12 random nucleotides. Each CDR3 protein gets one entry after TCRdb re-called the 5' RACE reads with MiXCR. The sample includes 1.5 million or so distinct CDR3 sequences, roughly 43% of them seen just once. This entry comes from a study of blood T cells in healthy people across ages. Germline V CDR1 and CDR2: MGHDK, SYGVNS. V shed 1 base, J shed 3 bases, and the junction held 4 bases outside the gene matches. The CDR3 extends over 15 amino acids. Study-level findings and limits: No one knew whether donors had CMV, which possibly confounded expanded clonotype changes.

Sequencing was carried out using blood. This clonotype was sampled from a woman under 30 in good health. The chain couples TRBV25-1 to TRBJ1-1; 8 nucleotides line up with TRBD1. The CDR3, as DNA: TGTGCCAGCAGTGAATGGGTGACAGGGGACACTGAAGCTTTCTTT. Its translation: CASSEWVTGDTEAFF.